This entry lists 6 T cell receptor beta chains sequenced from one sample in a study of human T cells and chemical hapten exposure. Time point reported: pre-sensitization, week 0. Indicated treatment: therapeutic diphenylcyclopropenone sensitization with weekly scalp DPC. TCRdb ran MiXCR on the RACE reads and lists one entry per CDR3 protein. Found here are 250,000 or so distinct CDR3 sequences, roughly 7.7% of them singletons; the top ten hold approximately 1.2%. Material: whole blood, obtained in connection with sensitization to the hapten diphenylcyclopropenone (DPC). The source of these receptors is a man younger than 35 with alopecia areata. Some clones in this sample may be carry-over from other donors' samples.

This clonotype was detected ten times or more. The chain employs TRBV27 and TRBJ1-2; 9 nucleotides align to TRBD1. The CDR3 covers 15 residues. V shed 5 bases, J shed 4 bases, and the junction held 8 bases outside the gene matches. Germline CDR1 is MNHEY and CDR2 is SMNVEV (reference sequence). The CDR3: CASSPRTGAAYGYTF. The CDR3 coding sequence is TGTGCCAGCAGTCCCCGGACAGGGGCAGCCTATGGCTACACCTTC.

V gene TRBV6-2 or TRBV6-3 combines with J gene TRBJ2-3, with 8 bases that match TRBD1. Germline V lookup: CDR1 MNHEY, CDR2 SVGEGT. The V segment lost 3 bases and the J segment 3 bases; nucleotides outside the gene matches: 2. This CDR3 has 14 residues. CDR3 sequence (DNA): TGTGCCAGCAGTTATGGGACAGGAACAGATACGCAGTATTTT. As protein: CASSYGTGTDTQYF.

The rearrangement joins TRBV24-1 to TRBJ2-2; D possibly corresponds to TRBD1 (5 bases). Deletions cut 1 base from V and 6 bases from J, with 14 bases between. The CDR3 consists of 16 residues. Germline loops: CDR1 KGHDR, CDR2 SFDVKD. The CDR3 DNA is TGTGCCACCAGTGATTTTGGGCAGGGTGGCGCCGGGGAGCTGTTTTTT. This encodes CATSDFGQGGAGELFF.

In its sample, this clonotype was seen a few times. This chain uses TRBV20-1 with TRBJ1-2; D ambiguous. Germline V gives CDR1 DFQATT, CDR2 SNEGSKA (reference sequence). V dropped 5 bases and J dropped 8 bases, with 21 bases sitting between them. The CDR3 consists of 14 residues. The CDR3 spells CSASAGNGPGGYTF. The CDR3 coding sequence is TGCAGTGCTTCGGCGGGGAATGGTCCGGGAGGCTACACCTTC.

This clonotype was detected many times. The CDR3 sequence: CSVARPGYGYTF. CDR3 sequence (DNA): TGCAGCGTTGCTAGGCCAGGGTATGGCTACACCTTC. The chain uses TRBV29-1 and TRBJ1-2; D may be TRBD1 (5 bases). V shed 4 bases and J shed 5 bases, with 11 bases lying between them. Germline V lookup: CDR1 SQVTM, CDR2 ANQGSEA. The CDR3 contains 12 residues.

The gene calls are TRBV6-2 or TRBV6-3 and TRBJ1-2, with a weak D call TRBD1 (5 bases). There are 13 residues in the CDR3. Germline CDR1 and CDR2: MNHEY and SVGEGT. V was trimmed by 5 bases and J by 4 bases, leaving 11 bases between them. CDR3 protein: CASSPQEGYGYTF. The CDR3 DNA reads TGTGCCAGCAGTCCACAGGAAGGCTATGGCTACACCTTC.